Listed here are 23 T cell receptor beta chains from one sample, sequenced in a study of cytomegalovirus exposure and HLA in healthy donors. The primer mix had 60 Vbeta and 13 Jbeta primers. Generated by immunoSEQ multiplex PCR, the TCRdb table keeps only in-frame clones and is missing some. In all, the sample yields roughly 60,000 clones. The sample taken for sequencing was PBMCs. These receptors were collected from a woman aged 18-29 years in good health and CMV-seronegative.

The chain is built from TRBV7-9 and TRBJ2-5, with unresolved D. Germline assignment: CDR1 SEHNR and CDR2 FQNEAQ (reference sequence). Trimming shortened V by 1 base and J by 5 bases, and 17 bases separated the two germline ends. The length of the CDR3 is 16 residues. The CDR3 loop is CASSLVSVFGQETQYF. DNA for the CDR3: TGTGCCAGCAGCTTAGTTTCCGTTTTTGGCCAGGAGACCCAGTACTTC.

V is TRBV11-2 and J is TRBJ2-7; maybe TRBD1 (6 bases). V dropped 5 bases and J dropped 0 bases, with 11 bases sitting between them. Germline CDR1 reads SGHAT; CDR2 reads FQNNGV. This CDR3 is 14 amino acids long. CDR3 nucleotide sequence: TGTGCCAGCAGCCACCTGACAGGCTCCTACGAGCAGTACTTC. Its protein product is CASSHLTGSYEQYF.

The chain has TRBV5-1 and TRBJ2-7; 7 bases fit TRBD2. The CDR3 covers 16 residues. V gave up 5 bases and J gave up 3 bases; unmatched junction bases: 14. Germline assignment: CDR1 SGHRS and CDR2 YFSETQ. The CDR3 DNA sequence: TGCGCCAGCAGATCTACGAGATCGGGGGGAGTCTACGAGCAGTACTTC. As protein: CASRSTRSGGVYEQYF.

The chain recombines TRBV9 with TRBJ1-1; D gene ambiguous. V was pared by 4 bases and J by 4 bases, with 11 bases between. Germline CDR1 reads SGDLS; CDR2 reads YYNGEE. This CDR3 has 13 residues. The CDR3, as DNA: TGTGCCAGCAGCAATACAGTGGGCACTGAAGCTTTCTTT. It specifies CASSNTVGTEAFF.

The CDR3 DNA reads as TGTGCCAGCAGCGCGGCCCGGACAGTTGGTGTTGGGGAGACCCAGTACTTC. Its translation is CASSAARTVGVGETQYF. The J gene is TRBJ2-5, the V gene TRBV9; D might be TRBD1 (6 bases). Germline assignment: CDR1 SGDLS and CDR2 YYNGEE. Deletions cut 3 bases from V and 5 bases from J, with 23 bases between. The CDR3 is 17 residues long.

This sequence joins TRBV14 and TRBJ2-7; 7 bases agree with TRBD1. The CDR3 is 17 amino acids. V lost 3 bases and J lost 2; bases outside the gene matches: 13. CDR1 SGHDN and CDR2 FVKESK come from the germline V gene. CDR3 sequence reads: CASSQLRTRQGAYEQYF. CDR3 nucleotides: TGTGCCAGCAGCCAGCTCCGAACGAGGCAGGGGGCCTACGAGCAGTACTTC.

This sequence joins TRBV5-4 and TRBJ1-2, with D perhaps matching TRBD1 (6 bases). The V and J ends lost 0 bases and 6 bases respectively, with 9 bases between them. Germline CDR1 is SGHNT and CDR2 is YYREEE (reference sequence). This CDR3 region has 13 residues. The DNA for the CDR3 is TGTGCCAGCAGCTTGGACAGGGCTAATGGCTACACCTTC. Its translation: CASSLDRANGYTF.

The chain recombines TRBV9 with TRBJ2-5; 13 nucleotides align to TRBD2. The germline CDR1 and CDR2 sequences are SGDLS and YYNGEE. V shed 3 bases and J 4 bases; nucleotides not matched to a gene: 6. The CDR3 totals 16 residues. This CDR3 is CASSDGLAGVGETQYF. The CDR3 DNA is TGTGCCAGCAGCGACGGACTAGCGGGGGTAGGAGAGACCCAGTACTTC.

V is TRBV28 and J is TRBJ1-2; the match to TRBD1 covers 9 bases. This CDR3 is built from 16 residues. Germline V CDR1 and CDR2: MDHEN, SYDVKM. V trimming: 3 bases; J trimming: 8 bases; junction bases outside the gene matches: 13. CDR3 nucleotide sequence: TGTGCCAGCAGTTTGAGTTTTATTGGACAGGGGAACGGCTACACCTTC. This translates into CASSLSFIGQGNGYTF.

This chain uses TRBV9 with TRBJ1-4; a possible D gene is TRBD1 (6 bases). The CDR3 loop spans 14 amino acids. Per germline, CDR1 SGDLS and CDR2 YYNGEE. Trimming stripped 3 bases from V and 6 bases from J, with 12 bases between. The CDR3 bases are TGTGCCAGCAGCGCAGGGGATCGTTATGAAAAACTGTTTTTT. Translation: CASSAGDRYEKLFF.

The chain recombines TRBV10-1 with TRBJ1-1; D ambiguous. The CDR3 length is 13 residues. Trimming cost V 3 bases and J 7 bases, with 12 bases left between them. Germline CDR1 WNHNN, CDR2 SYGVQD (reference sequence). Here the CDR3 DNA reads TGCGCCAGCAGTGAAAGGGAGGCCAGTGAAGCTTTCTTT. It yields the protein CASSEREASEAFF.

This chain joins TRBV7-6 and TRBJ2-1; 7 bases are shared with TRBD2. The CDR3 sequence is 17 residues long. Germline loops: CDR1 SGHVS, CDR2 FNYEAQ. J lost 0 bases, V lost 1 base, and 6 bases had no gene match. CDR3 in DNA: TGTGCCAGCAGCTTAGTTCCGGGACTATACTCCTACAATGAGCAGTTCTTC. This translates into CASSLVPGLYSYNEQFF.

The chain uses TRBV7-6 and TRBJ2-3; maybe TRBD2 (6 bases). From germline, CDR1 is SGHVS and CDR2 FNYEAQ. Trimming pared 1 base from V and 1 base from J, leaving 9 bases between. The CDR3 runs to 15 residues. CDR3 bases: TGTGCCAGCAGCTTAGTTGCTAGCGGCACAGATACGCAGTATTTT. Protein: CASSLVASGTDTQYF.

The chain couples TRBV11-3 to TRBJ1-1; no firm D call. The germline V gene encodes CDR1 SGHNT and CDR2 YENEEA. Between the trimmed V and J ends, which lost 2 bases and 11 bases, there was a span of 9 bases. This CDR3 comprises 11 residues. CDR3 sequence reads: CASSLRGRAFF. Written as DNA, the CDR3 is TGTGCCAGCAGCTTACGGGGTAGGGCTTTCTTT.

This chain joins TRBV5-6 and TRBJ1-6; D is undetermined. V lost 3 bases and J 10 bases, leaving 8 bases between the germline ends. From germline, CDR1 is SGHDT and CDR2 YYEEEE. The CDR3 is made up of 12 amino acids. The CDR3 is CASSSSGSPLHF. CDR3 nucleotides: TGTGCCAGCAGCTCCTCGGGGTCACCCCTCCACTTT.

The chain uses TRBV5-1 and TRBJ2-7; 8 bases are shared with TRBD2. The ends lost 2 bases at V and 2 bases at J; junction bases unmatched: 6. Germline loops: CDR1 SGHRS, CDR2 YFSETQ. CDR3 length equals 15 residues. The CDR3 sequence: CASSFRVAGTYEQYF. The CDR3 DNA follows: TGCGCCAGCAGCTTCCGAGTAGCGGGGACCTACGAGCAGTACTTC.

In DNA, the CDR3 is TGCGCCAGCAGCTTGGTACGCGCTATGGATGAGCAGTTCTTC. This gives the protein CASSLVRAMDEQFF. The chain carries TRBV5-1 and TRBJ2-1; D unclear. V was cut by 0 bases and J by 8 bases, with 12 bases left in between. Germline loops: CDR1 SGHRS, CDR2 YFSETQ. This CDR3 has 14 amino acids.

The chain joins TRBV5-1 to TRBJ2-7; D is perhaps TRBD1 (6 bases). The V end was cut by 5 bases, the J end by 7 bases, with 16 bases between. The CDR3 runs to 13 residues. CDR1 and CDR2 from the germline V gene are SGHRS and YFSETQ. CDR3 nucleotide sequence: TGCGCCAGCAGAAAACAGGGCGCCGAGGAGCAGTACTTC. As protein: CASRKQGAEEQYF.

DNA of the CDR3: TGTGCCAGCGGACAGGAGGGCAATCAGCCCCAGCATTTT. Its protein product is CASGQEGNQPQHF. V gene TRBV2 combines with J gene TRBJ1-5, with 7 bases fitting TRBD1. The germline gives CDR1 SNHLY, CDR2 FYNNEI. The CDR3 is 13 amino acids. After removal of 8 bases from V and 2 bases from J, the junction contained 3 bases not matched to a gene.

V usage is TRBV5-1 and J usage is TRBJ1-1; 10 bases are a match to TRBD1. CDR1 is SGHRS, CDR2 YFSETQ, per germline. With V trimmed by 6 bases and J by 2 bases, 4 bases remained unmatched. The CDR3 runs 14 residues. The CDR3 loop is CASTRTGGNTEAFF. In nucleotides, the CDR3 is TGCGCCAGCACCAGGACAGGGGGAAACACTGAAGCTTTCTTT.

The V and J genes are TRBV6-5 and TRBJ1-5; unclear D gene. In germline, CDR1 is MNHEY, CDR2 SVGAGI. Trimming pared 5 bases from V and 1 base from J, leaving 9 bases between. The CDR3 length is 14 residues. Here the CDR3 DNA reads TGTGCCAGCAGTCAGACGGGGAGCAATCAGCCCCAGCATTTT. Amino acids: CASSQTGSNQPQHF.

The chain joins TRBV19 to TRBJ1-5; 8 nucleotides agree with TRBD1. The CDR3 consists of 16 residues. Looked up from germline, CDR1 is LNHDA and CDR2 is SQIVND (reference sequence). Trimming cost V 5 bases and J 2 bases; bases outside gene matches: 8. The CDR3 DNA reads TGTGCCAGTAGTGCCTACTTGGACAGGGGCAATCAGCCCCAGCATTTT. It encodes CASSAYLDRGNQPQHF.

The chain joins TRBV30 to TRBJ2-7; D might be TRBD2 (5 bases). Trimming took 4 bases from V and 0 from J, leaving 13 bases between them. The CDR3 spans 14 residues. CDR1 is GTSNPN, CDR2 SVGIG, per germline (reference sequence). The CDR3 is CAWTSGRGSYEQYF. Here the CDR3 DNA reads TGTGCCTGGACCTCCGGACGGGGCTCCTACGAGCAGTACTTC.